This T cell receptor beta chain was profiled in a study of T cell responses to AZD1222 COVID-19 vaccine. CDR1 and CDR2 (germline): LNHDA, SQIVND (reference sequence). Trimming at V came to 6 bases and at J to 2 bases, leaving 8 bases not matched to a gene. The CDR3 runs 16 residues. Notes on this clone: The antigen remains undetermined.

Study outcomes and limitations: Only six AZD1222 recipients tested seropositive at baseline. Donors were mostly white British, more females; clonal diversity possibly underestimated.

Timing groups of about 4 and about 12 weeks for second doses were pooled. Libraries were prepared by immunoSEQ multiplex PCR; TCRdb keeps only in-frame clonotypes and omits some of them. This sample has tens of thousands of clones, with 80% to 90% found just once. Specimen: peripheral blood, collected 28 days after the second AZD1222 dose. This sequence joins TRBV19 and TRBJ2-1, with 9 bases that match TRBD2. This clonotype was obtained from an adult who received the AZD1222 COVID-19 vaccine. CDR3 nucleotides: TGTGCCAGTAGGCTTAGCGGGAGAGGGGCCTACAATGAGCAGTTCTTC. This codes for CASRLSGRGAYNEQFF.